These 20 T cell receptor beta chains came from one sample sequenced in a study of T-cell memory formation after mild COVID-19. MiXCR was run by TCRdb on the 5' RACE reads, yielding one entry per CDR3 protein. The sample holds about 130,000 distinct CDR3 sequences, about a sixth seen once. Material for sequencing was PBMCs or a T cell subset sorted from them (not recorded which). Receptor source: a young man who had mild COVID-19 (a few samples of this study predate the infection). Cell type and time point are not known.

The CDR3 coding sequence is TGTGCCAGCAGTTTAGGCGGGGACAGCGAGGAAGCTTTCTTT. Translating it yields CASSLGGDSEEAFF. V usage is TRBV28 and J usage is TRBJ1-1; 7 bases are a match to TRBD1. The CDR3 totals 14 residues. Trimming took 2 bases from V and 8 from J; bases not matched to a gene: 8. CDR1 is MDHEN, CDR2 SYDVKM, per germline. Combining the CDR3 with reference TRBV28 and TRBJ1-1 gives the whole variable domain DVKVTQSSRYLVKRTGEKVFLECVQDMDHENMFWYRQDPGLGLRLIYFSYDVKMKEKGDIPEGYSVSREKKERFSLILESASTNQTSMYLCASSLGGDSEEAFFGQGTRLTVV.

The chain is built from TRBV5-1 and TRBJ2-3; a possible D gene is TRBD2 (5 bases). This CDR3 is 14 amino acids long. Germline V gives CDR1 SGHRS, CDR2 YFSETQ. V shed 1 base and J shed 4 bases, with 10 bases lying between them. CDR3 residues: CASSLWVGADTQYF. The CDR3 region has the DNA TGCGCCAGCAGCTTGTGGGTCGGGGCAGATACGCAGTATTTT.

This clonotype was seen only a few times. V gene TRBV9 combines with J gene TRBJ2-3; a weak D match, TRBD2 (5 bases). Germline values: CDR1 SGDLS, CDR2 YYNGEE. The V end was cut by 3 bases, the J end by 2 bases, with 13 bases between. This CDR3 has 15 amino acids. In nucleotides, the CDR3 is TGTGCCAGCAGCGCGCCAGGAGGAGACACAGATACGCAGTATTTT. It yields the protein CASSAPGGDTDTQYF.

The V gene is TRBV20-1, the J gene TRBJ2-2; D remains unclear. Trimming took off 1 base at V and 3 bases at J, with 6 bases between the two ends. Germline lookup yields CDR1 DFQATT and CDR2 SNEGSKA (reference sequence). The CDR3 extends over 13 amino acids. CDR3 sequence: CSARATDTGELFF. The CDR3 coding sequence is TGCAGTGCTAGAGCGACTGACACCGGGGAGCTGTTTTTT.

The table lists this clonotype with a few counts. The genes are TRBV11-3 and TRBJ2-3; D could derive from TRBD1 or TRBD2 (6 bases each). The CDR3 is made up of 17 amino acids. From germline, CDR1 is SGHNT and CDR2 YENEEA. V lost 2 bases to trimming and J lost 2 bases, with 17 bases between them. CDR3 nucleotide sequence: TGTGCCAGCAGCTTAAGGGCCGGGGGACACCTCACAGATACGCAGTATTTT. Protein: CASSLRAGGHLTDTQYF.

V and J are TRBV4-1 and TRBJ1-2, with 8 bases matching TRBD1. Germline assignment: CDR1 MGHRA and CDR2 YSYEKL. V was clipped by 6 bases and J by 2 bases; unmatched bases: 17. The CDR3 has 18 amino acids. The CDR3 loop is CASSQLLRTGYNNYGYTF. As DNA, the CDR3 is TGCGCCAGCAGTCAATTACTGCGGACAGGGTACAACAACTATGGCTACACCTTC.

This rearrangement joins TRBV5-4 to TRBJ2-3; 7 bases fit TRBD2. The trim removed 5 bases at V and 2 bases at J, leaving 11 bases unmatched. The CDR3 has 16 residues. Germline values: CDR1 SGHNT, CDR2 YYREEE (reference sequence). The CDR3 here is CASSADSGPPTDTQYF. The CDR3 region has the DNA TGTGCCAGCAGTGCCGATAGCGGGCCCCCCACAGATACGCAGTATTTT.

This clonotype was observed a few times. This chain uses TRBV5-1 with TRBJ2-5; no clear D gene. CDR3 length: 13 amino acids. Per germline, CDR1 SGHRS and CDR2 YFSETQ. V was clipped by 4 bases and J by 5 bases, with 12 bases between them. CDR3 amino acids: CASSRLLGETQYF. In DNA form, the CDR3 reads TGCGCCAGCAGCCGACTCCTGGGGGAGACCCAGTACTTC.

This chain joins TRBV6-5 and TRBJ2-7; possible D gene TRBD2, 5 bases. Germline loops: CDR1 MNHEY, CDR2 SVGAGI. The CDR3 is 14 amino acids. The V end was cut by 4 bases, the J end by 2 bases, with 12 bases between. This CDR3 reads CASSSRRGTYEQYF. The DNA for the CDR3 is TGTGCCAGCAGTTCCCGACGGGGAACCTACGAGCAGTACTTC.

The CDR3: CASSSVGDEQFF. The DNA of the CDR3 is TGTGCCAGCAGCTCCGTGGGCGATGAGCAGTTCTTC. This chain uses TRBV3-1 with TRBJ2-1; D is undetermined. Germline V lookup: CDR1 LGHDT, CDR2 YNNKEL (reference sequence). Trimming cost V 5 bases and J 8 bases, with 10 bases left between them. This CDR3 has 12 residues.

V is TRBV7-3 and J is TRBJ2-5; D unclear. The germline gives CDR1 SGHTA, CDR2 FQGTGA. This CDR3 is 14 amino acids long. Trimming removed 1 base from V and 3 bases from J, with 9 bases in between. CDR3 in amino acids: CASSLIPGKETQYF. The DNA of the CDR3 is TGTGCCAGCAGCTTAATTCCGGGCAAAGAGACCCAGTACTTC.

The CDR3 DNA is TGTGCCACTGTAGGAGGGGGGGCGCCCCGTGGTGAGCAGTTCTTC. Translated: CATVGGGAPRGEQFF. The chain joins TRBV7-2 to TRBJ2-1; D might be TRBD2 (7 bases). The germline V gene has CDR1 SGHTA and CDR2 FQGNSA. This CDR3 region has 15 residues. The germline V and J ends were trimmed by 10 bases and 9 bases, with 25 bases remaining between them. The variable domain in full, completed from reference TRBV7-2 and TRBJ2-1, reads GAGVSQSPSNKVTEKGKDVELRCDPISGHTALYWYRQSLGQGLEFLIYFQGNSAPDKSGLPSDRFSAERTGGSVSTLTIQRTQQEDSAVYLCATVGGGAPRGEQFFGPGTRLTVL.

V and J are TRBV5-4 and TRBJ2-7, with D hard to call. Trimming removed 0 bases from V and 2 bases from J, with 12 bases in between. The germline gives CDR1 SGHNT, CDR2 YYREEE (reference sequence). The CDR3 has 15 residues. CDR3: CASSLGVSSTYEQYF. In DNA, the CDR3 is TGTGCCAGCAGCTTGGGGGTCAGCTCCACCTACGAGCAGTACTTC.

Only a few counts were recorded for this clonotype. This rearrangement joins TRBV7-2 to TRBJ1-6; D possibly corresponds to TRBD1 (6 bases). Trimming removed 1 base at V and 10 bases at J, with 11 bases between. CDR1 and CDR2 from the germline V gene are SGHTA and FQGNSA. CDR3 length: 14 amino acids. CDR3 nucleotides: TGTGCCAGCAGCTTAGGCGGGGGGGGCTCACCCCTCCACTTT. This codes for CASSLGGGGSPLHF.

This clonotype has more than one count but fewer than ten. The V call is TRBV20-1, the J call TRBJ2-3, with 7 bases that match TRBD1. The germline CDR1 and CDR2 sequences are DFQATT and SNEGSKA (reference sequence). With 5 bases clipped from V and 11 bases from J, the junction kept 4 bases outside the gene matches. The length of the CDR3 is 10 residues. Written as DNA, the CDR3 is TGCAGTGCTGGGACAGTGAGGCAGTATTTT. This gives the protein CSAGTVRQYF.

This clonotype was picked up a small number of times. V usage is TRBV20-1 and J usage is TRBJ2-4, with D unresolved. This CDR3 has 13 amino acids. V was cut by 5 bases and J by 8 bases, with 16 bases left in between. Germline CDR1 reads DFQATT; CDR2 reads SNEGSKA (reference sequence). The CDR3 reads CSAGLGIGDIQYF. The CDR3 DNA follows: TGCAGTGCTGGCCTGGGGATCGGCGACATTCAGTACTTC.

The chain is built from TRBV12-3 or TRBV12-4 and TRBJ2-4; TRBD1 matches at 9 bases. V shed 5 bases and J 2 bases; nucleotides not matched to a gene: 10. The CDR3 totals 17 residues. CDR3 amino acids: CASSPHRDRESKNIQYF. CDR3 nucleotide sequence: TGTGCCAGCAGTCCTCACCGGGACAGGGAATCCAAAAACATTCAGTACTTC.

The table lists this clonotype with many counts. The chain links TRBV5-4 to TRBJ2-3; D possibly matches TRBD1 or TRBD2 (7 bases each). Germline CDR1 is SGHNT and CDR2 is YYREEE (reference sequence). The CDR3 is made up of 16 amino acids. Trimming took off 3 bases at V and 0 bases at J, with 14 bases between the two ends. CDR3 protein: CASSSGGQTSTDTQYF. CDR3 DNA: TGTGCCAGCAGCTCGGGGGGACAGACTAGCACAGATACGCAGTATTTT. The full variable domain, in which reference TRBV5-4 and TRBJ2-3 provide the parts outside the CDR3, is ETGVTQSPTHLIKTRGQQVTLRCSSQSGHNTVSWYQQALGQGPQFIFQYYREEENGRGNFPPRFSGLQFPNYSSELNVNALELDDSALYLCASSSGGQTSTDTQYFGPGTRLTVL.

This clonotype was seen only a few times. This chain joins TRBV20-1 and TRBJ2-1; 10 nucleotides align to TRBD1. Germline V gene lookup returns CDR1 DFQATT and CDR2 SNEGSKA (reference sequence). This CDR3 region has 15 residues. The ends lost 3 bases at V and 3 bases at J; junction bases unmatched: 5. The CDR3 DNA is TGCAGTGCTAGTACCGGGACAGGGGACTACAATGAGCAGTTCTTC. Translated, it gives CSASTGTGDYNEQFF.

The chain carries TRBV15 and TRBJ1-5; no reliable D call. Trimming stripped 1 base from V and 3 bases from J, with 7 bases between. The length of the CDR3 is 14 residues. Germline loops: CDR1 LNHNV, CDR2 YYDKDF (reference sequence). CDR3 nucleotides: TGTGCCACCAGCAGAGGGCGGATCAATCAGCCCCAGCATTTT. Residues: CATSRGRINQPQHF. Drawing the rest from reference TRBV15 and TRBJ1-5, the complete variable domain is DAMVIQNPRYQVTQFGKPVTLSCSQTLNHNVMYWYQQKSSQAPKLLFHYYDKDFNNEADTPDNFQSRRPNTSFCFLDIRSPGLGDTAMYLCATSRGRINQPQHFGDGTRLSIL.